These 2 T cell receptor beta chains share one sample of origin, sequenced in a study of control samples from healthy donors and cancer patients. The assay was immunoSEQ multiplex PCR, and TCRdb's table has in-frame clones only and misses some. The sample lists around 92,000 clones, roughly 78% occurring once. Sequenced material: blood. The origin of the receptors is a man aged 55 to 69 in good health.

This chain uses TRBV18 with TRBJ1-1; tentatively, D is TRBD1 (5 bases). V lost 3 bases to trimming and J lost 1 base, with 12 bases between them. Germline V lookup: CDR1 KGHSH, CDR2 LQKENI. This CDR3 contains 15 residues. CDR3 nucleotide sequence: TGTGCCAGCTCACCCGTTAGGGGCAGGAACACTGAAGCTTTCTTT. It specifies CASSPVRGRNTEAFF.

This rearrangement joins TRBV6-2 or TRBV6-3 to TRBJ2-1; TRBD1 is a possible D gene (5 bases). Germline assignment: CDR1 MNHEY and CDR2 SVGEGT. Trimming took off 5 bases at V and 0 bases at J, with 11 bases between the two ends. The CDR3 sequence is 15 residues long. The CDR3 nucleotides are TGTGCCAGCAGTGGCGACAGTAACTCCTACAATGAGCAGTTCTTC. This encodes CASSGDSNSYNEQFF.